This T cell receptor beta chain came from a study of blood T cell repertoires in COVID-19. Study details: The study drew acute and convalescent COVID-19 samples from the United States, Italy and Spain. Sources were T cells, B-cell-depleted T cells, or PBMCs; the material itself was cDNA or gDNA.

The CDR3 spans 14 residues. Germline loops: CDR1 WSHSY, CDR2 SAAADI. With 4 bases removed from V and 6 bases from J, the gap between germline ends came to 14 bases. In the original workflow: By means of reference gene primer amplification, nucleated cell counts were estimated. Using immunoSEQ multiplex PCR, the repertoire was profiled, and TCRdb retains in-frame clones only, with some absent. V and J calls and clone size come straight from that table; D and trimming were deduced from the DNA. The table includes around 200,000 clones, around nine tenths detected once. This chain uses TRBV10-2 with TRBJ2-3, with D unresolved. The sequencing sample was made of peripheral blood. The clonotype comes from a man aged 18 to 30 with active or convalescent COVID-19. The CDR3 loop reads CASSVYSPSDTQYF. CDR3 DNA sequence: TGCGCCAGCAGTGTATATAGCCCCTCGGATACGCAGTATTTT.